This T cell receptor beta chain appears in the sequencing data of a study of cytomegalovirus exposure and HLA in healthy donors. Study results and caveats: The finding came from a later analysis; first-cohort TCR clusters tended to co-occur in the roughly 120 validation repertoires. According to reports, the classifier identified cytomegalovirus status with high specificity and sensitivity. There were three CMV-associated chains whose specificity for CMV antigens was confirmed in vitro. Rare TCR sequences predominated, though certain public TCRs were found in many donors.

A note on this clone: No antigen is known for it.

V dropped 3 bases and J dropped 3 bases, with 10 bases sitting between them. This CDR3 comprises 13 residues. Germline assignment: CDR1 SGHTS and CDR2 YDEGEE. Sequencing used immunoSEQ multiplex PCR; TCRdb keeps in-frame clones, though not all of them. The data show a few hundred thousand clones, with roughly 90% seen just once and around 0.8% held by the top ten. V is TRBV5-8 and J is TRBJ2-7; D is unclear. Sequenced sample: PBMCs. The clonotype originates from a woman aged 18 to 35 in good health and CMV-seronegative. For the CDR3, the DNA is TGTGCCAGCAGCTACGGTGGTTTCTACGAGCAGTACTTC. Amino acid sequence: CASSYGGFYEQYF.